Listed below are T cell receptor beta chains from one sample, sequenced in a study of T-cell memory formation after mild COVID-19. TCRdb reprocessed the 5' RACE reads via MiXCR and lists one record per CDR3 protein. The sample lists 200,000 to 250,000 distinct CDR3 sequences, roughly 10% occurring once. The sequenced sample consisted of PBMCs or a T cell subset sorted from them (not recorded which). These receptor sequences come from a man younger than 35 who had mild COVID-19 (a few samples of this study predate the infection). Cell type and time point are not known. The CDR3 runs from the conserved cysteine through the conserved F or W.

v_call	cdr3_length	j_call	cdr3_aa
TRBV5-1	15	TRBJ2-2	CASSLDAGNTGELFF
TRBV5-1	15	TRBJ2-5	CASSLVGQNQETQYF
TRBV7-3	16	TRBJ2-2	CASASRGIANTGELFF
TRBV29-1	13	TRBJ2-5	CSVGWMLQETQYF
TRBV5-6	13	TRBJ2-1	CASSLDENNEQFF
TRBV11-1	20	TRBJ2-5	CASSLAGPLGLAGAQETQYF
TRBV7-2	15	TRBJ2-5	CASSANRGGWETQYF
TRBV5-1	13	TRBJ2-3	CASSWDFTDTQYF
TRBV27	14	TRBJ2-3	CASSSGTEGNTQYF
TRBV5-6	14	TRBJ2-5	CASSTLAGGQTQYF
TRBV20-1	13	TRBJ1-2	CSARQGRTDGYTF
TRBV5-1	14	TRBJ2-2	CASRPGGSTGELFF
TRBV6-2/TRBV6-3	11	TRBJ1-1	CASTTGTEAFF
TRBV5-6	16	TRBJ2-4	CASSPTSGLAKNIQYF
TRBV30	11	TRBJ2-7	CAWSAIYEQYF